This T cell receptor (beta chain) was sequenced during a study of sequential checkpoint blockade in melanoma. Study as a whole: Patients were randomized 1:1 to nivolumab-then-ipilimumab or ipilimumab-then-nivolumab first-line. After both sequences, patients received maintenance nivolumab.

Assay: immunoSEQ multiplex PCR; the TCRdb copy retains only in-frame clones and omits some. The sample yields around 40,000 clones, roughly 85% seen once. Stated treatment: randomized to nivolumab then ipilimumab (arm A) or the reverse (arm B). DNA-damaging chemotherapy had not been given to any patient beforehand. Sorted cells were live CD3+CD8+, lacking CD19 and CD56, from PBMCs. Trimming removed 6 bases from V and 6 bases from J; junction bases left unmatched: 10. This CDR3 has 15 amino acids. Looked up from germline, CDR1 is MNHEY and CDR2 is SMNVEV (reference sequence). This clonotype was sampled from a human donor with melanoma. The sequencing here drew on CD8+ T cells sorted from blood (inferred from file names), taken from a patient given nivolumab and ipilimumab in sequence. This chain joins TRBV27 and TRBJ2-2; TRBD1 aligns across 7 bases. The CDR3 bases are TGTGCCAGCAGATTTCGACAGGGTTCCCCCGGGGAGCTGTTTTTT. Translated: CASRFRQGSPGELFF.